One and the same sample provided the 13 T cell receptor beta chains below, sequenced in a study of control samples from healthy donors and cancer patients. TCRdb's copy holds only in-frame clones and misses some; the assay was immunoSEQ multiplex PCR. The sample shows approximately 170,000 clones, almost 90% of them seen only once. Sequenced sample: blood. The receptors stem from a woman aged 45-65 years in good health.

This clone was detected once. The V gene is TRBV11-3, the J gene TRBJ2-7, with D hard to call. Germline V gene data show CDR1 as SGHNT and CDR2 as YENEEA. The CDR3 extends over 12 amino acids. V was clipped by 2 bases and J by 3 bases, with 5 bases between them. The CDR3, as DNA: TGTGCCAGCAGCTTATCAGGCTACGAGCAGTACTTC. It yields the protein CASSLSGYEQYF. The full variable domain, with the rest looked up from reference TRBV11-3 and TRBJ2-7, is EAGVVQSPRYKIIEKKQPVAFWCNPISGHNTLYWYLQNLGQGPELLIRYENEEAVDDSQLPKDRFSAERLKGVDSTLKIQPAELGDSAVYLCASSLSGYEQYFGPGTRLTVT.

J is TRBJ1-3 and V is TRBV6-6; 7 bases align to TRBD1. J gave up 4 bases and V 7 bases, and 10 bases lay outside the gene matches. CDR3 length: 15 residues. CDR1 is MNHNY, CDR2 SVGAGI, per germline (reference sequence). The CDR3 loop reads CASTDDRVDGNTIYF. In nucleotides, the CDR3 is TGTGCCAGCACCGACGACAGGGTGGACGGAAACACCATATATTTT.

The chain uses TRBV18 and TRBJ2-7; perhaps TRBD2 as D (6 bases). CDR1 KGHSH and CDR2 LQKENI come from the germline V gene. The length of the CDR3 is 13 residues. Trimming shortened V by 2 bases and J by 6 bases, and 11 bases separated the two germline ends. The CDR3 DNA follows: TGTGCCAGCTCACCAAGCGACGGGGGCGAGCAGTACTTC. Its translation: CASSPSDGGEQYF.

The chain combines TRBV20-1 with TRBJ2-7; D is unclear. CDR1 DFQATT and CDR2 SNEGSKA come from the germline V gene (reference sequence). Between the trimmed V and J ends, which lost 6 bases and 6 bases, there was a span of 12 bases. This CDR3 comprises 11 residues. This CDR3 reads CSALLSLEQYF. Here the CDR3 DNA reads TGCAGTGCGCTATTGTCCCTCGAGCAGTACTTC.

This chain connects TRBV7-2 to TRBJ1-6; 7 bases line up with TRBD1. The V and J ends lost 1 base and 8 bases, in that order; junction bases with no gene match: 8. The CDR3 extends over 16 amino acids. CDR1 is SGHTA, CDR2 FQGNSA, per germline. The CDR3 DNA sequence: TGTGCCAGCAGCTTAGAATACAGGGGCTCGGATTCACCCCTCCACTTT. As protein: CASSLEYRGSDSPLHF.

The chain carries TRBV15 and TRBJ1-6; D gene uncertain. The CDR3 covers 14 residues. V was trimmed by 1 base and J by 9 bases, leaving 10 bases between them. The germline CDR1 and CDR2 sequences are LNHNV and YYDKDF (reference sequence). The CDR3 sequence is CATSRVRERSPLHF. The CDR3 DNA reads as TGTGCCACCAGCAGAGTTAGGGAACGTTCACCCCTCCACTTT.

V gene TRBV28 combines with J gene TRBJ1-2; TRBD1 might be the D (5 bases). Germline values: CDR1 MDHEN, CDR2 SYDVKM. V lost 2 bases and J lost 3, with 16 bases in between. The CDR3 runs 16 residues. CDR3 sequence: CASSLRQTPFYYGYTF. In DNA, the CDR3 is TGTGCCAGCAGTTTAAGACAGACCCCCTTTTACTATGGCTACACCTTC.

The J gene is TRBJ2-1, the V gene TRBV11-1, with a weak D call TRBD2 (6 bases). The V gene lost 1 base and the J gene lost 4 bases, with 11 bases spanning the gap. The CDR3 contains 15 residues. The germline V gene encodes CDR1 SGHAT and CDR2 FQDESV (reference sequence). The CDR3 here is CASSLVRDLYNEQFF. DNA of the CDR3: TGTGCCAGCAGCTTAGTCCGGGACTTATACAATGAGCAGTTCTTC.

The CDR3 here is CASSPGVGQPQHF. The CDR3 DNA reads TGTGCCAGCAGCCCTGGGGTGGGTCAGCCCCAGCATTTT. The J gene is TRBJ1-5, the V gene TRBV28; D is unclear. From germline, CDR1 is MDHEN and CDR2 SYDVKM. Trimming pared 6 bases from V and 6 bases from J, leaving 12 bases between. The CDR3 totals 13 residues. The full variable domain, rest sourced from reference TRBV28 and TRBJ1-5, is DVKVTQSSRYLVKRTGEKVFLECVQDMDHENMFWYRQDPGLGLRLIYFSYDVKMKEKGDIPEGYSVSREKKERFSLILESASTNQTSMYLCASSPGVGQPQHFGDGTRLSIL.

The chain employs TRBV10-3 and TRBJ1-5; D not certain. The CDR3 runs 16 residues. Deletions cut 2 bases from V and 1 base from J, with 12 bases between. The germline V gene encodes CDR1 ENHRY and CDR2 SYGVKD. The CDR3 here is CAISEGPGTSNQPQHF. The CDR3 DNA is TGTGCCATCAGTGAGGGGCCAGGAACCAGCAATCAGCCCCAGCATTTT.

The rearrangement joins TRBV4-1 to TRBJ2-5, with a possible D match to TRBD2 (5 bases). The CDR3 extends over 16 amino acids. Trimming shortened V by 0 bases and J by 0 bases, and 11 bases separated the two germline ends. Germline CDR1 is MGHRA and CDR2 is YSYEKL. The CDR3 protein is CASSQDLETNQETQYF. The DNA of the CDR3 is TGCGCCAGCAGCCAAGATCTTGAGACTAACCAAGAGACCCAGTACTTC.

This chain connects TRBV7-8 to TRBJ2-3; a weak D match, TRBD2 (6 bases). Trimming cost V 0 bases and J 0 bases, with 7 bases left between them. This CDR3 contains 15 residues. Germline CDR1 is SGHVS and CDR2 is FQNEAQ. In DNA, the CDR3 is TGTGCCAGCAGCTTAGCGGGGGGAAGCACAGATACGCAGTATTTT. This codes for CASSLAGGSTDTQYF.

The chain employs TRBV4-2 and TRBJ2-7, with 10 bases lining up with TRBD1. This CDR3 region has 15 residues. The ends lost 4 bases at V and 6 bases at J; junction bases unmatched: 9. Germline V lookup: CDR1 LGHNA, CDR2 YNFKEQ. The CDR3: CASSPLGGTGAEQYF. The CDR3 DNA follows: TGTGCCAGCAGCCCACTGGGCGGGACAGGGGCCGAGCAGTACTTC.